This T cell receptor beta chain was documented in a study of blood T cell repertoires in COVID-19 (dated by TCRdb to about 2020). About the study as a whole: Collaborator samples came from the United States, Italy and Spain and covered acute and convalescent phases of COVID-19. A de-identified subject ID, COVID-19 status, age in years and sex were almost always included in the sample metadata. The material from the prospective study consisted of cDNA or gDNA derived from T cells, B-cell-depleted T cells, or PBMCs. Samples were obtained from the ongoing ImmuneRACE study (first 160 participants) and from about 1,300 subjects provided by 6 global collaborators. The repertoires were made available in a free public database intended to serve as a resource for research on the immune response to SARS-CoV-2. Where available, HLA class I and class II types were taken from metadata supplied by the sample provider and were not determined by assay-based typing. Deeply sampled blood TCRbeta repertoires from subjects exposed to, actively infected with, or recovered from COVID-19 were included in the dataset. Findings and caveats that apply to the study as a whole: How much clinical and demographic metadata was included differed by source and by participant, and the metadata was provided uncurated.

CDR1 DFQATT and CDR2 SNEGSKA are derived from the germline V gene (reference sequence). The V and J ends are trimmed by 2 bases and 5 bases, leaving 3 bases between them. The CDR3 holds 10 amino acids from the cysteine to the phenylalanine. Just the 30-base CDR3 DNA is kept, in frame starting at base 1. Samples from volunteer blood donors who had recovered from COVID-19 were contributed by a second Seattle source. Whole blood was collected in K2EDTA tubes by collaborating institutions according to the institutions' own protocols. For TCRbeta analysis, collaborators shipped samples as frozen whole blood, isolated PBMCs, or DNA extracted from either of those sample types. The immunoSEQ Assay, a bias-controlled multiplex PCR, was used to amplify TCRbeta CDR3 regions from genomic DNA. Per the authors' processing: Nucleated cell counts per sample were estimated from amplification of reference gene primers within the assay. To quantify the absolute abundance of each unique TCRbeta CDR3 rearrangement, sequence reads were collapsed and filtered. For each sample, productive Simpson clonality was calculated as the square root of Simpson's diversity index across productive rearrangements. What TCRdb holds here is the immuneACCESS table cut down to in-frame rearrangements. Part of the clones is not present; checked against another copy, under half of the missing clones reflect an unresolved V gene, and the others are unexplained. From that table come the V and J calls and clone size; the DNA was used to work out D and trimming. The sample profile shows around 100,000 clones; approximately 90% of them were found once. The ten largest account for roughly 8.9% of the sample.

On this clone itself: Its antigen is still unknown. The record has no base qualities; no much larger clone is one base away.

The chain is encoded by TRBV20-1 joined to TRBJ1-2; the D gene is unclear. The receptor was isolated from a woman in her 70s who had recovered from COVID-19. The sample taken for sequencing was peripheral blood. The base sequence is TGCAGTGCTAGACCGTATGGCTACACCTTC. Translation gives CSARPYGYTF.